This T cell receptor beta chain was captured by sequencing in a study of regulatory T cells in long-lasting Graves disease. This clonotype has at least ten counts. CDR3 size: 15 residues. With 4 bases clipped from V and 4 bases from J, the junction kept 2 bases outside the gene matches. HTBI primers from iRepertoire and Arm-PCR of CDR3 regions yielded the TCR beta libraries. MiXCR, run by TCRdb on the multiplex PCR reads, gives a single entry per CDR3 protein. The sample lists 400,000 to 550,000 distinct CDR3 sequences, about 15% seen once, with 16% in the top ten. Time point specified: newly diagnosed GD, antithyroid drugs for less than 3 months. The TCR library was made from RNA extracted from PBMCs. In addition, the sample was reused for a study of T cells in Graves' hyperthyroidism and ophthalmopathy.

The chain links TRBV12-3 or TRBV12-4 to TRBJ2-6, with 9 bases lining up with TRBD1. The starting material was peripheral blood mononuclear cells (PBMCs), obtained at new diagnosis, from a patient treated with antithyroid drugs. This clonotype originated in a woman aged 25-40 years with Graves disease. This CDR3 reads CASSWDRDGANVLTF. The DNA of the CDR3 is TGTGCCAGCAGTTGGGACAGGGACGGGGCCAACGTCCTGACTTTC.